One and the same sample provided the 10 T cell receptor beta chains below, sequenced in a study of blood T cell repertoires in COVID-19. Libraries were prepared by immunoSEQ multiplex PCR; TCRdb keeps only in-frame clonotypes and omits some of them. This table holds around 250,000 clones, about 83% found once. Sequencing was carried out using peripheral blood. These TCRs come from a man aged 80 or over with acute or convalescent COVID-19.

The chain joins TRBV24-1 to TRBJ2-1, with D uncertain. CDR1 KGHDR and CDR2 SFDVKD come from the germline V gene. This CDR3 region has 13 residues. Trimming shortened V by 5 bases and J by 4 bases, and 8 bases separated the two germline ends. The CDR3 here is CATSAHLYNEQFF. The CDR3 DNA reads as TGTGCCACCAGTGCCCACCTATACAATGAGCAGTTCTTC.

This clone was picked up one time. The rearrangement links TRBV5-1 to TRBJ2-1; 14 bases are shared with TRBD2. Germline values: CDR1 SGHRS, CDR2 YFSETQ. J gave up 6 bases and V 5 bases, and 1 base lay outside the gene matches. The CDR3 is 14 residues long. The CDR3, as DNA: TGCGCCAGCAGAGGGACTAGCGGGAGCAATGAGCAGTTCTTC. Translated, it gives CASRGTSGSNEQFF.

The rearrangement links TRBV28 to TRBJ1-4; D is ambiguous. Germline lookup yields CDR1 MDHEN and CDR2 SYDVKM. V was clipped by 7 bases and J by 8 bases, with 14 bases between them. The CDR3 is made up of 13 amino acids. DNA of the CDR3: TGTGCCAGCACCCCGGGAAGGGAAGAAAAACTGTTTTTT. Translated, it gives CASTPGREEKLFF. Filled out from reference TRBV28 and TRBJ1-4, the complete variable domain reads DVKVTQSSRYLVKRTGEKVFLECVQDMDHENMFWYRQDPGLGLRLIYFSYDVKMKEKGDIPEGYSVSREKKERFSLILESASTNQTSMYLCASTPGREEKLFFGSGTQLSVL.

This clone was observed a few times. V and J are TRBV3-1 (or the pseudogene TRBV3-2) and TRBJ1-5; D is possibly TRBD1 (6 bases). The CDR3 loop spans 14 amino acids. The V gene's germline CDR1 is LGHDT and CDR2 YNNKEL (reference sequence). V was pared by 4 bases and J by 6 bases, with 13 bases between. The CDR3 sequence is CASSRTARGQPQHF. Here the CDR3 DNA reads TGTGCCAGCAGCCGGACAGCCAGAGGTCAGCCCCAGCATTTT.

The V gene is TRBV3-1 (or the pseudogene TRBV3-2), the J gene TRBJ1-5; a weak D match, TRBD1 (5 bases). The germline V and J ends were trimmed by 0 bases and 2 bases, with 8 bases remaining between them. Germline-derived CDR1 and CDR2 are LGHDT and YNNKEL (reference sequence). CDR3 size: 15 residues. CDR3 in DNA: TGTGCCAGCAGCCAAGACAGGGCTGGCAATCAGCCCCAGCATTTT. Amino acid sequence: CASSQDRAGNQPQHF.

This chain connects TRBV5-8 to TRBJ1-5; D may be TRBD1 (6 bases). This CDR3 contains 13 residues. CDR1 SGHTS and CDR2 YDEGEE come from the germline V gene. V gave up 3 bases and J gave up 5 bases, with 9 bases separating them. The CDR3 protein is CASSSTGYQPQHF. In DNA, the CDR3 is TGTGCCAGCAGCTCAACAGGGTATCAGCCCCAGCATTTT. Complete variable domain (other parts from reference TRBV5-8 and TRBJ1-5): EAGVTQSPTHLIKTRGQQATLRCSPISGHTSVYWYQQALGLGLQFLLWYDEGEERNRGNFPPRFSGRQFPNYSSELNVNALELEDSALYLCASSSTGYQPQHFGDGTRLSIL.

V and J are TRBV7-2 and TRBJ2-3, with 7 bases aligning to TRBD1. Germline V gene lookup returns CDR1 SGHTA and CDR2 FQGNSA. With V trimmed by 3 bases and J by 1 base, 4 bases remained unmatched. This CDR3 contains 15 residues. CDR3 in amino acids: CASSFGQAGTDTQYF. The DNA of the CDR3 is TGTGCCAGCAGCTTCGGACAGGCGGGCACAGATACGCAGTATTTT.

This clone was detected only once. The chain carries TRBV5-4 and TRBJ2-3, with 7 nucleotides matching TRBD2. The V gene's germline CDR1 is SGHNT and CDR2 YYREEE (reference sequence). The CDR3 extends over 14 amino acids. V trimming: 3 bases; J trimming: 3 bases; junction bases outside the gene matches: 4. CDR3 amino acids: CASSSGTTTDTQYF. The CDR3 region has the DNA TGTGCCAGCAGCTCCGGGACTACGACAGATACGCAGTATTTT.

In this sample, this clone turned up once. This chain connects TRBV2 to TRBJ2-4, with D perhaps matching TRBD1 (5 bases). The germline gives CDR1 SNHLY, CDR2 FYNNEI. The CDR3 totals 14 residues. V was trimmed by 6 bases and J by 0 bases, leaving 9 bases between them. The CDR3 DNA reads TGTGCCAGCAGGACAGAGTTAGCCAAAAACATTCAGTACTTC. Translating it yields CASRTELAKNIQYF.

The CDR3 DNA follows: TGCAGCGGCGGGACTACTACTTACGAGCAGTACTTC. Its protein product is CSGGTTTYEQYF. J is TRBJ2-7 and V is TRBV29-1, with TRBD2 identical over 7 bases. The CDR3 length is 12 residues. Trimming removed 7 bases from V and 4 bases from J; junction bases left unmatched: 7. The germline V gene has CDR1 SQVTM and CDR2 ANQGSEA.